What follows are 10 T cell receptor beta chains derived from one specimen sequenced in a study of T cells in Graves' hyperthyroidism and ophthalmopathy. TCR beta CDR3 sequences were amplified from RNA transcripts. The primer set for the first-round RT-PCR of the TCR CDR3 was HTBI. In TCRdb, the multiplex PCR reads were re-called with MiXCR into one record per CDR3 protein. The data contain roughly 350,000 distinct CDR3 sequences, about 14% of them singletons. The specimen was blood. These receptors originate from a woman aged 25 to 39 with Graves' ophthalmopathy.

Regarding this clonotype: A much larger clone is a single base away; this may be a read error. CDR3 protein: CSAAGEQAGGTKYF. CDR3 DNA sequence: TGCAGCGCTGCGGGAGAACAAGCTGGGGGGACCAAGTACTTC. The V call is TRBV29-1, the J call TRBJ2-5; 7 bases line up with TRBD2. Germline V gene data show CDR1 as SQVTM and CDR2 as ANQGSEA. CDR3 length equals 14 residues.

To note about this clonotype: A single base separates this from a much larger clone, so it may be a read error. The CDR3 does not end in the conserved phenylalanine or tryptophan, so this is likely a read error. V gene TRBV30 combines with J gene TRBJ1-1, with D unresolved. CDR1 is GTSNPN, CDR2 SVGIG, per germline (reference sequence). Trimming removed 0 bases from V and 0 bases from J, with 8 bases in between. CDR3 length equals 14 residues. This CDR3 reads CAWSVRQMNTEAFL. CDR3 in DNA: TGTGCCTGGAGTGTCCGGCAGATGAACACTGAAGCTTTCCTT.

This clonotype was counted only a few times. This chain connects TRBV6-1 to TRBJ1-1; D not resolved. The germline V and J ends were trimmed by 6 bases and 1 base, with 12 bases remaining between them. Germline V gene data show CDR1 as MNHNS and CDR2 as SASEGT. CDR3 size: 14 residues. The CDR3 region has the DNA TGTGCCAGCAGCCCCCCAAACAAGAACACTGAAGCTTTCTTT. Protein: CASSPPNKNTEAFF.

This clonotype was detected only a few times. The chain employs TRBV10-2 and TRBJ2-7; 7 nucleotides match TRBD1. V was clipped by 6 bases and J by 4 bases; unmatched bases: 18. The CDR3 runs to 17 residues. The germline gives CDR1 WSHSY, CDR2 SAAADI. This chain's CDR3 is CASRGLSGQENLYEQYF. The CDR3 region has the DNA TGCGCCAGCAGGGGGCTCAGCGGACAGGAAAATTTGTACGAGCAGTACTTC.

This clonotype was seen at least ten times. DNA for the CDR3: TGTGCCAGTAGCCAGGCCCAGGGCCTGAACTATGGCTACACCTTC. Its protein is CASSQAQGLNYGYTF. The rearrangement joins TRBV19 to TRBJ1-2; weak D call: TRBD1 (5 bases). The CDR3 is 15 residues long. Trimming cost V 6 bases and J 2 bases, with 16 bases left between them. The germline V gene has CDR1 LNHDA and CDR2 SQIVND (reference sequence).

V usage is TRBV6-1 and J usage is TRBJ1-6; no definite D call. The CDR3 totals 13 residues. Germline CDR1 reads MNHNS; CDR2 reads SASEGT. V gave up 4 bases and J gave up 7 bases, with 8 bases separating them. The CDR3 bases are TGTGCCAGCAGTGCCTTTTTAAATTCACCCCTCCACTTT. This encodes CASSAFLNSPLHF.

This clonotype has just a few counts. The chain uses TRBV6-2 or TRBV6-3 and TRBJ2-4; a possible D gene is TRBD1 (7 bases). The CDR3 is 14 amino acids. V lost 3 bases and J lost 8, with 14 bases in between. Germline lookup yields CDR1 MNHEY and CDR2 SVGEGT. Here the CDR3 DNA reads TGTGCCAGCAGTTATATCGGCAGGGGGGACATTCAGTACTTC. This codes for CASSYIGRGDIQYF.

This clonotype was detected ten times or more. This chain connects TRBV30 to TRBJ1-2; 7 nucleotides align to TRBD1. This CDR3 is 15 amino acids long. Germline loops: CDR1 GTSNPN, CDR2 SVGIG (reference sequence). Trimming removed 3 bases from V and 5 bases from J; junction bases left unmatched: 12. The CDR3 loop is CAWRITGTVVYGYTF. The DNA of the CDR3 is TGTGCCTGGAGGATAACCGGGACAGTAGTTTATGGCTACACCTTC.

This clonotype was recorded a few times. One base away lies a much larger clone, so this may be a sequencing read error. The V call is TRBV7-8, the J call TRBJ1-2; D is ambiguous. V gave up 1 base and J gave up 8 bases, with 11 bases separating them. The germline V gene has CDR1 SGHVS and CDR2 FQNEAQ. The CDR3 covers 13 residues. CDR3 nucleotides: TGTGCCAGCAGCTTAGAGAGGGCCCTGGGCTACACCTTC. Its protein product is CASSLERALGYTF.

This clonotype was observed many times. CDR3 in amino acids: CASSPHAGGTENQPQHF. The CDR3, as DNA: TGTGCCAGCAGTCCCCACGCCGGAGGGACAGAAAATCAGCCCCAGCATTTT. The chain uses TRBV12-3 or TRBV12-4 and TRBJ1-5; TRBD1 aligns across 7 bases. J was trimmed by 4 bases and V by 5 bases; bases with no gene match: 14. The CDR3 extends over 17 amino acids.